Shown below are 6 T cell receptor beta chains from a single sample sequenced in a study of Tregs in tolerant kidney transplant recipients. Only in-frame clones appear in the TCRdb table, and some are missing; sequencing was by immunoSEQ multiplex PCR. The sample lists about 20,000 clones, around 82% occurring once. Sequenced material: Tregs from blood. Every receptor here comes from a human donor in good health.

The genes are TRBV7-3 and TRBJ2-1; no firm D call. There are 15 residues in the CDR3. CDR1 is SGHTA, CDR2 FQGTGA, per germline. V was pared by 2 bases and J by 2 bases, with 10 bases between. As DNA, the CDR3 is TGTGCCAGCAGCTTAGGGCGGTTCCCCTACAATGAGCAGTTCTTC. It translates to CASSLGRFPYNEQFF. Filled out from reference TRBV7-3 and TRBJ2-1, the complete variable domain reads GAGVSQTPSNKVTEKGKYVELRCDPISGHTALYWYRQSLGQGPEFLIYFQGTGAADDSGLPNDRFFAVRPEGSVSTLKIQRTERGDSAVYLCASSLGRFPYNEQFFGPGTRLTVL.

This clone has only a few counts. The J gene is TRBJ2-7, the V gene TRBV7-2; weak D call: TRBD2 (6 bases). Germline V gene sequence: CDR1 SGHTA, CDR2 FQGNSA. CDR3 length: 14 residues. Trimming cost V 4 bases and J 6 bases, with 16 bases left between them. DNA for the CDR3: TGTGCCAGCAGCTGGACCCCTGAGCGGGTCGAGCAGTACTTC. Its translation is CASSWTPERVEQYF.

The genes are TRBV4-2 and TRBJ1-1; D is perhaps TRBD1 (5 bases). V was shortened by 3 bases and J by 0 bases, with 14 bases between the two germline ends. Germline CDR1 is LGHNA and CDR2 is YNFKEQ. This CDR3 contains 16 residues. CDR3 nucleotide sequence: TGTGCCAGCAGCCACCTAGCCGGGGCCATGAACACTGAAGCTTTCTTT. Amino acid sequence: CASSHLAGAMNTEAFF.

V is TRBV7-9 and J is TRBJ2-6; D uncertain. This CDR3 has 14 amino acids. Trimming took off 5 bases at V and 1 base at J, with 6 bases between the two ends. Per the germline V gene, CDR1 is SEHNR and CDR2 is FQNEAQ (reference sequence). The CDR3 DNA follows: TGTGCCAGCAGCGATAAATCTGGGGCCAACGTCCTGACTTTC. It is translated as CASSDKSGANVLTF.

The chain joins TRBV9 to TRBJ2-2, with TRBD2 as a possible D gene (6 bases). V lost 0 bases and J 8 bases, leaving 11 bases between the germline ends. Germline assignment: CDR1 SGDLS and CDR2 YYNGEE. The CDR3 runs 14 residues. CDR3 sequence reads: CASSVDGEAGELFF. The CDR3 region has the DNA TGTGCCAGCAGCGTAGATGGGGAGGCAGGGGAGCTGTTTTTT.

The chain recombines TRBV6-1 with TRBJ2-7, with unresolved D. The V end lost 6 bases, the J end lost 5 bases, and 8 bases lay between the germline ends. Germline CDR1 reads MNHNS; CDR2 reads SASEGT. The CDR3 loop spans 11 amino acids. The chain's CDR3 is CASSPLDEQYF. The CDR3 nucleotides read TGTGCCAGCAGCCCACTGGACGAGCAGTACTTC.